These 21 T cell receptor beta chains share one sample of origin, sequenced in a study of response to subunit inactivated influenza vaccine. TCRdb passed the RT-PCR reads through MiXCR, listing each CDR3 protein once. Of roughly 170,000 distinct CDR3 sequences in the sample, 9.2% were seen once. The sample here was non-naive T cells sorted from PBMCs, taken on the day of vaccination. Every receptor here comes from a man aged 50-59 years who received an inactivated influenza vaccine.

This clonotype was counted ten times or more. The V call is TRBV29-1, the J call TRBJ1-3, with D perhaps TRBD1 (5 bases). The germline V gene encodes CDR1 SQVTM and CDR2 ANQGSEA. This CDR3 is built from 14 residues. V was clipped by 6 bases and J by 0 bases, with 12 bases between them. For the CDR3, the DNA is TGCAGCGTCTCGGGACCGAGCTCTGGAAACACCATATATTTT. This translates into CSVSGPSSGNTIYF.

This clonotype was seen repeatedly, ten times or more. This sequence joins TRBV12-3 or TRBV12-4 and TRBJ1-4; 8 positions match TRBD1. The CDR3 extends over 15 amino acids. Trimming cost V 4 bases and J 10 bases; bases outside gene matches: 11. CDR3 nucleotide sequence: TGTGCCAGCAGTTCTCAGGGGGCCGCGTTGGGAAAACTGTTTTTT. Translating it yields CASSSQGAALGKLFF.

The gene calls are TRBV6-1 and TRBJ2-6, with D tentatively TRBD2 (6 bases). The V end lost 7 bases, the J end lost 5 bases, and 15 bases lay between the germline ends. Germline V gives CDR1 MNHNS, CDR2 SASEGT. This CDR3 contains 15 residues. The DNA of the CDR3 is TGTGCCAGCACCCAGGTCGGGGGTAGGGCCAACGTCCTGACTTTC. This encodes CASTQVGGRANVLTF.

The gene calls are TRBV10-3 and TRBJ2-5; D is perhaps TRBD1 (5 bases). The CDR3 runs 13 residues. V was trimmed by 6 bases and J by 5 bases, leaving 13 bases between them. The germline gives CDR1 ENHRY, CDR2 SYGVKD. CDR3 sequence: CAIRTTTAETQYF. For the CDR3, the DNA is TGTGCCATCAGAACAACGACAGCCGAGACCCAGTACTTC.

This clonotype was seen more than once but under ten times. The V call is TRBV20-1, the J call TRBJ2-2; D is tentatively TRBD1 or TRBD2 (5 bases each). Germline-derived CDR1 and CDR2 are DFQATT and SNEGSKA (reference sequence). The CDR3 spans 14 residues. V was cut by 3 bases and J by 2 bases, with 10 bases left in between. The CDR3 region is CSARLGPNTGELFF. The CDR3 bases are TGCAGTGCTAGGTTGGGACCCAACACCGGGGAGCTGTTTTTT.

This clonotype turned up a few times. The gene calls are TRBV10-1 and TRBJ2-2; D not certain. Germline-derived CDR1 and CDR2 are WNHNN and SYGVQD (reference sequence). The V end lost 4 bases, the J end lost 4 bases, and 10 bases lay between the germline ends. This CDR3 comprises 14 residues. For the CDR3, the DNA is TGCGCCAGCAGTGGTGGGTCAGGCACCGGGGAGCTGTTTTTT. This codes for CASSGGSGTGELFF.

This clonotype showed up just a few times. The chain is built from TRBV29-1 and TRBJ1-5; a weak D match, TRBD1 (5 bases). Trimming cost V 5 bases and J 4 bases, with 15 bases left between them. The V gene's germline CDR1 is SQVTM and CDR2 ANQGSEA. This CDR3 spans 14 amino acids. CDR3 sequence: CSVRGTDQNQPQHF. DNA for the CDR3: TGCAGCGTTCGGGGGACGGACCAAAATCAGCCCCAGCATTTT.

This clonotype was seen only a few times. The chain employs TRBV7-8 and TRBJ2-1; 9 bases are a match to TRBD1. The germline V gene encodes CDR1 SGHVS and CDR2 FQNEAQ. Germline trimming cut 3 bases from V and 2 bases from J; bases unmatched to any gene: 2. The CDR3 is 15 amino acids. CDR3 sequence: CASSFGTGTYNEQFF. CDR3 DNA sequence: TGTGCCAGCAGCTTCGGGACAGGGACCTACAATGAGCAGTTCTTC.

This clonotype was observed a single time. The chain has TRBV11-1 and TRBJ1-6; a weak D match, TRBD1 (5 bases). This CDR3 region has 15 residues. Between the trimmed V and J ends, which lost 1 base and 9 bases, there was a span of 13 bases. In germline, CDR1 is SGHAT, CDR2 FQDESV (reference sequence). The CDR3 spells CASSLGRSRGSPLHF. Written as DNA, the CDR3 is TGTGCCAGCAGCTTAGGCCGGTCGAGGGGTTCACCCCTCCACTTT.

This clonotype was counted a few times. The chain carries TRBV3-1 and TRBJ1-2; no firm D call. The V gene lost 0 bases and the J gene lost 8 bases, with 13 bases spanning the gap. CDR1 is LGHDT, CDR2 YNNKEL, per germline (reference sequence). There are 14 residues in the CDR3. The CDR3 nucleotides read TGTGCCAGCAGCCAAGAGGTGGAGAGTTACGGCTACACCTTC. Translating it yields CASSQEVESYGYTF.

This clonotype appeared a few times. The chain uses TRBV28 and TRBJ2-7; 9 bases line up with TRBD1. V gave up 5 bases and J gave up 5 bases; unmatched junction bases: 10. The length of the CDR3 is 15 residues. The germline gives CDR1 MDHEN, CDR2 SYDVKM. The CDR3 is CASSPPGQGWHEQYF. DNA of the CDR3: TGTGCCAGCAGTCCGCCGGGACAGGGCTGGCACGAGCAGTACTTC.

In this sample, this clonotype turned up many times. The chain has TRBV7-9 and TRBJ2-7, with D uncertain. CDR3 length: 12 amino acids. V was trimmed by 7 bases and J by 7 bases, leaving 14 bases between them. Germline assignment: CDR1 SEHNR and CDR2 FQNEAQ (reference sequence). The CDR3 DNA follows: TGTGCCAGCAACCGGGCTGGCCGGGAGCAGTACTTC. Amino acid sequence: CASNRAGREQYF.

This clonotype was picked up many times. The chain uses TRBV28 and TRBJ2-3; maybe TRBD2 (5 bases). V gave up 3 bases and J gave up 2 bases, with 9 bases separating them. The V gene's germline CDR1 is MDHEN and CDR2 SYDVKM. This CDR3 contains 14 residues. The CDR3 is CASSFPGNTDTQYF. CDR3 coding DNA: TGTGCCAGCAGTTTCCCGGGGAACACAGATACGCAGTATTTT. Using reference TRBV28 and TRBJ2-3 for the parts outside the CDR3, the full variable domain is DVKVTQSSRYLVKRTGEKVFLECVQDMDHENMFWYRQDPGLGLRLIYFSYDVKMKEKGDIPEGYSVSREKKERFSLILESASTNQTSMYLCASSFPGNTDTQYFGPGTRLTVL.

This clonotype occurred many times. This chain joins TRBV12-3 or TRBV12-4 and TRBJ2-3, with TRBD2 identical over 8 bases. The CDR3 runs 15 residues. Trimming cost V 0 bases and J 3 bases; bases outside gene matches: 2. CDR3 coding DNA: TGTGCCAGCAGTTTAGCGCCGGGGGGGACAGATACGCAGTATTTT. Residues: CASSLAPGGTDTQYF.

This sequence joins TRBV4-1 and TRBJ2-2; 7 nucleotides align to TRBD2. With V trimmed by 1 base and J by 4 bases, 6 bases remained unmatched. Germline lookup yields CDR1 MGHRA and CDR2 YSYEKL. This CDR3 contains 16 residues. The CDR3 sequence: CASSQVVGRATGELFF. In DNA, the CDR3 is TGCGCCAGCAGCCAAGTGGTAGGGAGGGCCACCGGGGAGCTGTTTTTT.

The chain links TRBV5-8 to TRBJ2-2; D gene ambiguous. In germline, CDR1 is SGHTS, CDR2 YDEGEE. The CDR3 totals 17 residues. V was trimmed by 4 bases and J by 1 base, leaving 17 bases between them. The CDR3 DNA reads as TGTGCCAGCAGCCCCTGGGAAGGGCTCGGGAACACCGGGGAGCTGTTTTTT. Translation gives CASSPWEGLGNTGELFF.

A few counts support this clonotype. V usage is TRBV7-9 and J usage is TRBJ2-1; D unclear. Deletions cut 5 bases from V and 6 bases from J, with 17 bases between. The CDR3 extends over 15 amino acids. Germline V lookup: CDR1 SEHNR, CDR2 FQNEAQ (reference sequence). The CDR3 coding sequence is TGTGCCAGCAGCCCGACGAAGACCAGCATCAATGAGCAGTTCTTC. This sequence encodes CASSPTKTSINEQFF.

The chain combines TRBV6-2 or TRBV6-3 with TRBJ2-2; TRBD2 aligns across 13 bases. V lost 6 bases to trimming and J lost 0 bases; unmatched junction nucleotides: 10. CDR1 and CDR2 from the germline V gene are MNHEY and SVGEGT. The CDR3 totals 19 residues. The CDR3 region is CASRRHGLAGVANTGELFF. The CDR3, as DNA: TGTGCCAGCAGACGACACGGACTAGCGGGGGTCGCGAACACCGGGGAGCTGTTTTTT.

This clonotype was detected many times. V is TRBV4-2 and J is TRBJ1-1; no clear D gene. Germline values: CDR1 LGHNA, CDR2 YNFKEQ. CDR3 length: 14 amino acids. The germline V and J ends were trimmed by 0 bases and 1 base, with 6 bases remaining between them. The CDR3 DNA reads TGTGCCAGCAGCCAAGACTCGAAGAACACTGAAGCTTTCTTT. Translated: CASSQDSKNTEAFF.

This chain uses TRBV12-3 or TRBV12-4 with TRBJ2-2, with TRBD1 identical over 9 bases. The CDR3 is 14 amino acids. The J segment lost 7 bases and the V segment lost 7 bases, leaving 7 bases of the junction unmatched. CDR3 amino acids: CASTRDRDHGELFF. As DNA, the CDR3 is TGTGCCAGCACCAGGGACAGGGATCACGGGGAGCTGTTTTTT.

This clonotype was detected a few times. The rearrangement joins TRBV20-1 to TRBJ2-5; possibly TRBD1 for D (7 bases). Germline V gene lookup returns CDR1 DFQATT and CDR2 SNEGSKA (reference sequence). Trimming removed 3 bases from V and 4 bases from J, with 9 bases in between. This CDR3 region has 12 residues. CDR3: CSASQGGETQYF. DNA of the CDR3: TGCAGTGCTAGTCAGGGGGGAGAGACCCAGTACTTC.